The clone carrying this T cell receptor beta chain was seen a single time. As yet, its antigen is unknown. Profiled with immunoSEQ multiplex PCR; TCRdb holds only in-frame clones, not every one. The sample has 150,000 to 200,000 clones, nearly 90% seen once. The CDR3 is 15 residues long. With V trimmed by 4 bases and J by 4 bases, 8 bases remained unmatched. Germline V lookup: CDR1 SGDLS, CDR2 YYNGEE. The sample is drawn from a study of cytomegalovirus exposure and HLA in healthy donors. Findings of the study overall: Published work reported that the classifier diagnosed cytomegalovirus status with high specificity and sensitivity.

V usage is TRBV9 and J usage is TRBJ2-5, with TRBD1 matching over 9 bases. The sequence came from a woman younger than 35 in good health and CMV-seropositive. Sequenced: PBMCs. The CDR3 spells CASSPQQGAGETQYF. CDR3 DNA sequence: TGTGCCAGCAGCCCCCAACAGGGGGCGGGAGAGACCCAGTACTTC.